This T cell receptor beta chain was found in a study of Ad26.COV2.S vaccination and SARS-CoV-2 variants. The wider study: Vaccine-arm donor from the placebo-controlled COV1001 Ad26.COV2.S trial. Findings and caveats of the study: People given the vaccine had a wider spike-specific TCR breadth than placebo recipients did.

The treatment: about 20 received Ad26.COV2.S at low or high dose, single or two shots; about 5 received placebo; per-sample allocation not given. Samples came from day 63 after the first vaccine or placebo injection. Sequencing was performed with immunoSEQ multiplex PCR; in TCRdb, only in-frame clones are kept and a portion is missing. The sample lists about 350,000 clones, around 84% occurring once. As for this clone: What it recognizes is unknown.

Trimming left V 5 bases short and J 0 bases short, with 11 bases between. CDR1 is MNHEY and CDR2 is SMNVEV in the germline V gene (reference sequence). The CDR3 loop spans 15 amino acids. The chain links TRBV27 to TRBJ2-1; no reliable D call. This receptor was identified in a person aged 18-60 years who received the Ad26.COV2.S COVID-19 vaccine or a placebo. The starting material was peripheral blood, obtained in a trial of Ad26.COV2.S vaccine versus placebo. In nucleotides, the CDR3 is TGTGCCAGCAGTGTCGTAAGAATCTCCTACAATGAGCAGTTCTTC. Translating it yields CASSVVRISYNEQFF.